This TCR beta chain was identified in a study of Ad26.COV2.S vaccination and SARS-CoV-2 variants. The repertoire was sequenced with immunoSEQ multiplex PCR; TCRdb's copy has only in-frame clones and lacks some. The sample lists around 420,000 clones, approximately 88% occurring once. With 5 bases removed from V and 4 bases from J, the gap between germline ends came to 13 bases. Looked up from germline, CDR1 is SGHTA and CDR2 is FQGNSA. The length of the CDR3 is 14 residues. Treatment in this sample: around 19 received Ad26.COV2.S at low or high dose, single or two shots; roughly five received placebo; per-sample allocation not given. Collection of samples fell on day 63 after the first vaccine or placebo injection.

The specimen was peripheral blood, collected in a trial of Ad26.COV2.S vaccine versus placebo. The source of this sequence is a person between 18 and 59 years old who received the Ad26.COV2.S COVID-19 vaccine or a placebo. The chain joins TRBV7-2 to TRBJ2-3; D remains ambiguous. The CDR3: CASSLGPSADTQYF. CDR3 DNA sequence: TGTGCCAGCAGCCTAGGACCGAGCGCAGATACGCAGTATTTT.